Listed below are T cell receptor beta chains from one sample, sequenced in a study of blood T cell repertoires in COVID-19. TCRdb keeps only in-frame clones here, not all; method: immunoSEQ multiplex PCR. The sample lists under 150,000 clones, 75% to 80% seen once, with roughly 9% in the top ten. Material: peripheral blood. These receptors were obtained from a woman in her fifties or sixties with active or convalescent COVID-19. The CDR3 runs from the conserved cysteine through the conserved F or W.

CDR3aa	v_gene	j_gene
CASSPTGGTGNTIYF	TRBV5-6	TRBJ1-3
CASSSHSDRGIPNTEAFF	TRBV6-2/TRBV6-3	TRBJ1-1
CAWSDSRNTEAFF	TRBV30	TRBJ1-1
CSVEPTGGRETQYF	TRBV29-1	TRBJ2-5
CASTSDSNTEAFF	TRBV12-3/TRBV12-4	TRBJ1-1
CASSSFGGGGQPQHF	TRBV2	TRBJ1-5
CSGGQGLYEQYF	TRBV29-1	TRBJ2-7
CAWSVGQGGNTEAFF	TRBV30	TRBJ1-1
CSASLSSGLQETQYF	TRBV20-1	TRBJ2-5
CARSLGRPEQYF	TRBV5-3	TRBJ2-7
CASSITGTGGFGYTF	TRBV7-2	TRBJ1-2
CASSLERGRNEKLFF	TRBV7-2	TRBJ1-4
CASSEMEGASGYTF	TRBV6-4	TRBJ1-2
CASSQEGQGGNQPQHF	TRBV4-2	TRBJ1-5
CASSYSGQGYGYTF	TRBV6-2/TRBV6-3	TRBJ1-2
CASSNHRESYGYTF	TRBV7-2	TRBJ1-2
CASSLSGEGEKLFF	TRBV7-2	TRBJ1-4
CASSQTRDNWDEQYF	TRBV4-3	TRBJ2-7
CASSDRRNNEQFF	TRBV18	TRBJ2-1
CASSSYRDTHEQYF	TRBV5-4	TRBJ2-7
CASSPTGGNSPLHF	TRBV18	TRBJ1-6
CASSQMKVAGVRQYF	TRBV3-1/TRBV3-2	TRBJ2-3
CATSRGQGIYGYTF	TRBV15	TRBJ1-2
CASTLGSSTDTQYF	TRBV6-5	TRBJ2-3
CASRPTGGYSPLHF	TRBV5-8	TRBJ1-6
CASSQDAPSGSYEQYF	TRBV4-3	TRBJ2-7
CASSPQLGTQYF	TRBV4-2	TRBJ2-3
CAWIRGNLDRVLWNEQFF	TRBV30	TRBJ2-1
CASSEQGTGQPQHF	TRBV6-4	TRBJ1-5
CASSFGGANYEQYF	TRBV28	TRBJ2-7
CASSHRGPYQFF	TRBV5-1	TRBJ2-1
CASSLWASAPRETQYF	TRBV27	TRBJ2-5
CASSQGTDSTDTQYF	TRBV3-1/TRBV3-2	TRBJ2-3
CASSYGTGVQYEQYF	TRBV6-5	TRBJ2-7
CASSPSNLKETQYF	TRBV6-2/TRBV6-3	TRBJ2-5